Each of the 15 T cell receptor beta chains below was sequenced from the same sample in a study of T cell repertoires in cytomegalovirus infection (dated by TCRdb to about 2019). Antigen specificity for these receptors is unknown. For sequencing, an Illumina HiSeq 1500 was employed. TCRdb's own reprocessing of the public reads used fastp at Q25 and MiXCR and kept productive beta chains. Under each unique CDR3 protein, matching rows form one entry showing the most common genes and DNA. This sample holds 750,000 to 950,000 distinct CDR3 sequences; roughly 28% were observed only once. 10% to 15% of the sample is in the top ten clones. This sample's treatment or condition label indicates: in vitro stimulation with specific CMV peptide epitopes to enrich CMV-specific T cells. Sequencing used cultured CD8+ T cells from PBMCs, obtained from culture after CMV antigen stimulation. The receptor source for this set is a human donor in good health (CMV status not recorded). Some clones in this sample may be carry-over from other donors' samples.

This clonotype was recorded only once. This chain links TRBV19 with TRBJ2-1; 11 bases line up with TRBD1. Germline assignment: CDR1 LNHDA and CDR2 SQIVND (reference sequence). The V segment lost 9 bases and the J segment 4 bases; nucleotides outside the gene matches: 8. This CDR3 has 15 residues. For the CDR3, the DNA is TGTGCCAGCCAAAACCGGGACAGGGGGTACAATGAGCAGTTCTTC. Its translation is CASQNRDRGYNEQFF.

A remark on this clonotype: At one boundary the junction diverges from the germline segment, which might be a read error. The CDR3 DNA reads TGCAGTGCGAGAGATAGCGGGGGCACAGATACGCAGTATTTT. Its translation is CSARDSGGTDTQYF. The V call is TRBV20-1, the J call TRBJ2-3, with 8 nucleotides matching TRBD2. CDR1 is DFQATT and CDR2 is SNEGSKA in the germline V gene (reference sequence). The CDR3 loop spans 14 amino acids.

The chain has TRBV13 and TRBJ2-1; 8 bases match TRBD2. J gave up 7 bases and V 0 bases, and 8 bases lay outside the gene matches. CDR1 and CDR2 from the germline V gene are PRHDT and FYEKMQ (reference sequence). The CDR3 extends over 16 amino acids. The chain's CDR3 is CASSLGRGVPPNEQFF. In nucleotides, the CDR3 is TGTGCCAGCAGCTTAGGGCGGGGGGTCCCCCCTAATGAGCAGTTCTTC.

This clonotype was counted ten times or more. The J gene is TRBJ2-5, the V gene TRBV12-3 or TRBV12-4, with TRBD1 as a possible D gene (6 bases). The CDR3 loop spans 15 amino acids. V was pared by 3 bases and J by 3 bases, with 14 bases between. The CDR3 is CASSFPETGEETQYF. The CDR3, as DNA: TGTGCCAGCAGTTTCCCCGAGACAGGAGAAGAGACCCAGTACTTC.

This clonotype was picked up a small number of times. V is TRBV6-5 and J is TRBJ2-7; 8 bases agree with TRBD1. The CDR3 consists of 15 residues. Germline CDR1 reads MNHEY; CDR2 reads SVGAGI. J was trimmed by 3 bases and V by 2 bases; bases with no gene match: 6. The CDR3 nucleotides are TGTGCCAGCAGTTACCCAGGGGGCGCAGGCTACGAGCAGTACTTC. Protein product: CASSYPGGAGYEQYF.

This clonotype was seen a few times. The chain links TRBV10-2 to TRBJ1-1; D not resolved. V lost 8 bases and J 2 bases, leaving 12 bases between the germline ends. The CDR3 runs to 13 residues. Germline V gene data show CDR1 as WSHSY and CDR2 as SAAADI. This CDR3 is CASRGNLNTEAFF. CDR3 in DNA: TGCGCCAGCCGTGGAAATTTAAACACTGAAGCTTTCTTT.

This sequence joins TRBV4-2 and TRBJ2-1; D gene uncertain. The CDR3 has 16 residues. The germline CDR1 and CDR2 sequences are LGHNA and YNFKEQ. V gave up 0 bases and J gave up 0 bases, with 9 bases separating them. CDR3 nucleotides: TGTGCCAGCAGCCAAGAAGGAGCAGGCTCCTACAATGAGCAGTTCTTC. Translating it yields CASSQEGAGSYNEQFF.

The sample holds one count of this clonotype. The J gene is TRBJ2-7, the V gene TRBV19, with 8 bases fitting TRBD1. Looked up from germline, CDR1 is LNHDA and CDR2 is SQIVND (reference sequence). The CDR3 is 17 residues long. DNA for the CDR3: TGTGCCAGTAGTATAAGTCCCGGATTGGACAGGGAAGACGATCAGTACGTC. It yields the protein CASSISPGLDREDDQYV.

This clonotype was counted between two and nine times. The chain has TRBV20-1 and TRBJ2-7; D is ambiguous. Germline CDR1 reads DFQATT; CDR2 reads SNEGSKA (reference sequence). The CDR3 contains 13 residues. Trimming stripped 1 base from V and 2 bases from J, with 9 bases between. This CDR3 is CSARGSLPYEQYV. Here the CDR3 DNA reads TGCAGTGCTAGAGGAAGCCTTCCCTACGAGCAGTACGTC.

The chain couples TRBV19 to TRBJ2-1; 8 bases fit TRBD2. The CDR3 runs to 17 residues. Germline-derived CDR1 and CDR2 are LNHDA and SQIVND (reference sequence). Trimming at V came to 4 bases and at J to 0 bases, leaving 8 bases not matched to a gene. The CDR3 loop reads CASSTGEGTSSYNEQFF. The CDR3 region has the DNA TGTGCCAGTAGTACCGGGGAAGGGACTAGCTCCTACAATGAGCAGTTCTTC.

This clonotype was observed a few times. The rearrangement uses TRBV12-3 or TRBV12-4 and TRBJ2-7; the D is unclear. There are 14 residues in the CDR3. Trimming left V 1 base short and J 7 bases short, with 14 bases between. The CDR3 nucleotides read TGTGCCAGCAGTTTAGGTTTTTGGACCATGGAGCAGTACTTC. It yields the protein CASSLGFWTMEQYF.

This clonotype showed up just a few times. V gene TRBV13 combines with J gene TRBJ2-3; 14 nucleotides line up with TRBD2. CDR1 and CDR2 from the germline V gene are PRHDT and FYEKMQ (reference sequence). CDR3 length: 19 residues. V was clipped by 1 base and J by 2 bases; unmatched bases: 8. CDR3 loop: CASSLVGGTSGGFTDTQYF. The CDR3 DNA reads TGTGCCAGCAGCTTAGTAGGAGGGACTAGCGGGGGATTCACAGATACGCAGTATTTT.

The chain uses TRBV7-6 and TRBJ2-1, with 9 bases that match TRBD1. Germline trimming cut 1 base from V and 0 bases from J; bases unmatched to any gene: 10. Germline-derived CDR1 and CDR2 are SGHVS and FNYEAQ. The CDR3 sequence is 19 residues long. CDR3 residues: CASSLGPGTGLSSYNEQFF. CDR3 sequence (DNA): TGTGCCAGCAGCTTAGGACCCGGGACAGGGCTTAGCTCCTACAATGAGCAGTTCTTC.

This chain joins TRBV2 and TRBJ2-3; 7 bases fit TRBD1. Germline V lookup: CDR1 SNHLY, CDR2 FYNNEI. V lost 8 bases and J lost 2; bases outside the gene matches: 4. This CDR3 is 13 amino acids long. The CDR3 nucleotides read TGTGCCAGCGATGGGACAGCCACAGATACGCAGTATTTT. Its protein is CASDGTATDTQYF.

There are a few counts of this clonotype. V gene TRBV7-9 combines with J gene TRBJ1-2, with D uncertain. V was trimmed by 5 bases and J by 4 bases, leaving 17 bases between them. This CDR3 contains 15 residues. Per germline, CDR1 SEHNR and CDR2 FQNEAQ (reference sequence). The CDR3 region is CASSAHSRPSYGYTF. The DNA for the CDR3 is TGTGCCAGCAGCGCCCACAGTCGACCGAGCTATGGCTACACCTTC.